The source of this T cell receptor beta chain is a study of response to subunit inactivated influenza vaccine. Study-level findings and limits: A suggestion made by the authors is that each seasonal influenza vaccination recruits few new T cells.

TCRdb reanalysed the RT-PCR reads using MiXCR and keeps one entry per CDR3 protein. The data hold roughly 550,000 distinct CDR3 sequences, with approximately 20% observed a single time. Germline loops: CDR1 SGHAT, CDR2 FQNNGV. The CDR3 is made up of 15 amino acids. After removal of 6 bases from V and 4 bases from J, the junction contained 10 bases not matched to a gene. This clonotype has only a few counts. Antigen: not known. The same sample was also studied in work on T cells expressing NK-cell markers. That work contributes: Scientists made TCR beta cDNA using 5'RACE template switching with UMIs. The study drew TCR beta repertoires from sorted CD3+CD56+NKG2C+, CD3+CD56+NKG2C- and CD3+CD56-NKG2C+ T cells. The eight sequenced donors comprised seven who were HCMV-seropositive and one who was seronegative. Evidence did not settle whether expanded NKG2C+ T cell clones targeted HCMV.

The chain is built from TRBV11-2 and TRBJ2-7; the match to TRBD1 covers 9 bases. Material: CD4+ T cells sorted from PBMCs, obtained 11 to 12 days after vaccination. This receptor was taken from a man in his fifties who received an inactivated influenza vaccine. For the CDR3, the DNA is TGTGCCAGCAGTCAATGGACAGGGGCTACTTACGAGCAGTACTTC. Residues: CASSQWTGATYEQYF.